This is a list of T cell receptor beta chains from one sample in a study of read filtering for tumor transcriptome and immune sequencing. TCRdb used MiXCR to reprocess the reads, holding one entry per CDR3 protein. Of around 41,000 distinct CDR3 sequences in the sample, approximately 15% are singletons; the top ten hold around 20%. Sequencing was performed on a population of CD138-negative cells sorted from bone marrow. These TCRs come from a donor at least 40 years old with multiple myeloma. Both conserved end residues are trimmed from each CDR3. Each record gives: CDR3 length, V gene, CDR3 protein.

cdr3_length: 13
v_call: TRBV9
cdr3_aa: ASSVGPGETGELF

cdr3_length: 12
v_call: TRBV12-3/TRBV12-4
cdr3_aa: ASITTGGADTQY

cdr3_length: 14
v_call: TRBV7-2
cdr3_aa: ASSFGSGLGEYEQY

cdr3_length: 15
v_call: TRBV25-1
cdr3_aa: ASSAKDKGKGNYGYT

cdr3_length: 10
v_call: TRBV5-4
cdr3_aa: ASSLVGGEQF

cdr3_length: 11
v_call: TRBV3-1
cdr3_aa: ASKDRGKETQY

cdr3_length: 13
v_call: TRBV11-2
cdr3_aa: ASSFPNRRGNEQF

cdr3_length: 16
v_call: TRBV5-1
cdr3_aa: ASNLRPKGLSPTDTQY

cdr3_length: 13
v_call: TRBV24-1
cdr3_aa: ATSDLTQGHNEQF

cdr3_length: 13
v_call: TRBV7-2
cdr3_aa: ASSLDVGGHNEQF

cdr3_length: 10
v_call: TRBV6-2/TRBV6-3
cdr3_aa: ASSYSEDTQY

cdr3_length: 13
v_call: TRBV9
cdr3_aa: ASSVGAERGQPQH

cdr3_length: 12
v_call: TRBV5-1
cdr3_aa: ASSPGLAGAEQF

cdr3_length: 13
v_call: TRBV12-3/TRBV12-4
cdr3_aa: ASTSTSGGGETQY

cdr3_length: 11
v_call: TRBV20-1
cdr3_aa: SARADSNQPQH

cdr3_length: 11
v_call: TRBV7-9
cdr3_aa: ASSSRDTGELF

cdr3_length: 12
v_call: TRBV6-2/TRBV6-3
cdr3_aa: ASSYQQGPYEQY

cdr3_length: 11
v_call: TRBV4-3
cdr3_aa: ASSQEPSEELF

cdr3_length: 13
v_call: TRBV18
cdr3_aa: ASSPPTPSTDTQY

cdr3_length: 8
v_call: TRBV2
cdr3_aa: AGKGPGYT

cdr3_length: 11
v_call: TRBV7-3
cdr3_aa: ASSLNFVEQQF

cdr3_length: 13
v_call: TRBV19
cdr3_aa: ASSKAGVGYNEQF

cdr3_length: 10
v_call: TRBV6-4
cdr3_aa: ASTSLAGELF

cdr3_length: 12
v_call: TRBV6-6
cdr3_aa: ASNYGQGAYEQY

cdr3_length: 13
v_call: TRBV5-1
cdr3_aa: ASSLVAGVDYEQY

cdr3_length: 10
v_call: TRBV12-3/TRBV12-4
cdr3_aa: ASFEVLSGYT

cdr3_length: 13
v_call: TRBV11-1
cdr3_aa: ASSLVAGASYEQY

cdr3_length: 9
v_call: TRBV30
cdr3_aa: AWSPGYGYT

cdr3_length: 13
v_call: TRBV6-5
cdr3_aa: ASSYTGTGNYEQY

cdr3_length: 12
v_call: TRBV5-1
cdr3_aa: ASSLGRGRDTQY

cdr3_length: 11
v_call: TRBV6-5
cdr3_aa: ASSYLQGIEQY

cdr3_length: 15
v_call: TRBV4-1
cdr3_aa: ASSQEGNTGARNEQF

cdr3_length: 12
v_call: TRBV6-5
cdr3_aa: ASSYSTGGETQY

cdr3_length: 12
v_call: TRBV18
cdr3_aa: ASSPPGTGDTQY

cdr3_length: 11
v_call: TRBV7-2
cdr3_aa: ASSRRMGYEQY

cdr3_length: 13
v_call: TRBV5-1
cdr3_aa: ASSLTGASYNEQF

cdr3_length: 14
v_call: TRBV9
cdr3_aa: ASSDRTSKKKNEQF

cdr3_length: 14
v_call: TRBV27
cdr3_aa: ASSRSGQGASETQY

cdr3_length: 14
v_call: TRBV18
cdr3_aa: ASSPTGGLAKNIQY

cdr3_length: 12
v_call: TRBV2
cdr3_aa: ASKTSGAASTQY

cdr3_length: 12
v_call: TRBV5-5
cdr3_aa: ASSLVLGSYEQY

cdr3_length: 13
v_call: TRBV4-1
cdr3_aa: ASSPRAGQGYEQY

cdr3_length: 13
v_call: TRBV7-2
cdr3_aa: ASSPQGTSTDTQY

cdr3_length: 12
v_call: TRBV7-9
cdr3_aa: ASGLGGSAGELF

cdr3_length: 13
v_call: TRBV5-4
cdr3_aa: ASSWTPTGTTEAF

cdr3_length: 11
v_call: TRBV14
cdr3_aa: ASSQPGGGNKY

cdr3_length: 11
v_call: TRBV7-9
cdr3_aa: ASSREAPYEQY

cdr3_length: 15
v_call: TRBV2
cdr3_aa: ASSATSTGTYNSPLH

cdr3_length: 13
v_call: TRBV6-5
cdr3_aa: ASSRANPRRYGYT

cdr3_length: 11
v_call: TRBV7-9
cdr3_aa: ASSDSNNSPLH

cdr3_length: 10
v_call: TRBV20-1
cdr3_aa: SAQLGEETQY

cdr3_length: 11
v_call: TRBV7-3
cdr3_aa: ASSLGEDYEQF

cdr3_length: 10
v_call: TRBV11-2
cdr3_aa: ASSPGGVTQY

cdr3_length: 10
v_call: TRBV7-9
cdr3_aa: ASEMGNTEAF

cdr3_length: 11
v_call: TRBV5-5
cdr3_aa: ASSLGESTEAF

cdr3_length: 13
v_call: TRBV5-4
cdr3_aa: ASSSARTQRMSYT

cdr3_length: 12
v_call: TRBV29-1
cdr3_aa: SVLHREGTGELF